The 8 T cell receptor beta chains below were found in one sample sequenced in a study of blood T cell repertoires in COVID-19. Assay: immunoSEQ multiplex PCR; the TCRdb copy retains only in-frame clones and omits some. The sample shows about 250,000 clones, around 88% of them seen only once. The material sequenced was peripheral blood. These receptors originate from an elderly woman with COVID-19, enrolled during active disease.

The chain is built from TRBV29-1 and TRBJ2-5, with TRBD2 matching 7 bases. This CDR3 has 12 residues. After removal of 6 bases from V and 4 bases from J, the junction contained 5 bases not matched to a gene. Germline V lookup: CDR1 SQVTM, CDR2 ANQGSEA. The CDR3 DNA follows: TGCAGCGTAGACGGGGGGACAGAGACCCAGTACTTC. It codes for CSVDGGTETQYF.

The chain uses TRBV5-1 and TRBJ1-2, with 8 bases fitting TRBD1. Germline lookup yields CDR1 SGHRS and CDR2 YFSETQ. The CDR3 contains 15 residues. With V trimmed by 0 bases and J by 7 bases, 8 bases remained unmatched. The DNA for the CDR3 is TGCGCCAGCAGCTTGGCCGCGACAGGGGTGGGTGGCTACACCTTC. It specifies CASSLAATGVGGYTF.

The chain uses TRBV3-1 (or the pseudogene TRBV3-2) and TRBJ1-6, with 8 bases that match TRBD1. Germline loops: CDR1 LGHDT, CDR2 YNNKEL (reference sequence). The V gene end was trimmed by 3 bases and the J gene end by 8 bases; junction bases not matched to a gene: 9. The CDR3 covers 16 residues. The CDR3 protein is CASSQLPTGADSPLHF. The CDR3 DNA reads as TGTGCCAGCAGCCAGCTACCGACAGGGGCTGATTCACCCCTCCACTTT.

The sample holds one count of this clone. This chain uses TRBV18 with TRBJ1-1; D remains unclear. Germline lookup yields CDR1 KGHSH and CDR2 LQKENI. The V and J ends lost 4 bases and 8 bases respectively, with 11 bases between them. The CDR3 has 12 residues. CDR3 in amino acids: CASSQTTTEAFF. For the CDR3, the DNA is TGTGCCAGCTCACAAACTACTACAGAAGCTTTCTTT.

The V gene is TRBV18, the J gene TRBJ1-4; D is uncertain. The CDR3 is 13 amino acids. Germline CDR1 KGHSH, CDR2 LQKENI. V was shortened by 2 bases and J by 8 bases, with 9 bases between the two germline ends. CDR3 in amino acids: CASSPDGLEKLFF. The CDR3 nucleotides read TGTGCCAGCTCACCAGATGGCCTCGAAAAACTGTTTTTT.

The rearrangement uses TRBV7-6 and TRBJ1-2, with no clear D. CDR1 SGHVS and CDR2 FNYEAQ come from the germline V gene. The length of the CDR3 is 13 residues. V was pared by 3 bases and J by 6 bases, with 11 bases between. The CDR3 nucleotides are TGTGCCAGCAGCTTGAGGGAGTTGGATGGCTACACCTTC. Residues: CASSLRELDGYTF.

J is TRBJ2-5 and V is TRBV27, with 7 bases aligning to TRBD1. The CDR3 has 15 amino acids. Germline V gives CDR1 MNHEY, CDR2 SMNVEV (reference sequence). J lost 5 bases, V lost 6 bases, and 12 bases had no gene match. For the CDR3, the DNA is TGTGCCAGCAGCAGGGGGTGGGAAGCGGCGGAGACCCAGTACTTC. The encoded protein is CASSRGWEAAETQYF.

This clone was detected once. The chain joins TRBV7-2 to TRBJ1-1, with D possibly TRBD1 on 6 matching bases. Trimming took off 4 bases at V and 5 bases at J, with 17 bases between the two ends. The CDR3 is 15 residues long. CDR1 is SGHTA and CDR2 is FQGNSA in the germline V gene. Written as DNA, the CDR3 is TGTGCCAGCAGCTCCCGAGGGGGGGTGGGTACTGAAGCTTTCTTT. Its translation: CASSSRGGVGTEAFF.